These 25 T cell receptor beta chains originate from one sample sequenced in a study of blood T cell repertoires in COVID-19. Assay: immunoSEQ multiplex PCR; the TCRdb copy retains only in-frame clones and omits some. The table shows under 150,000 clones, with 85% occurring only once. The sample was peripheral blood. All receptors derive from a woman aged 40 to 49 with active or convalescent COVID-19.

The rearrangement links TRBV6-5 to TRBJ1-2; possibly TRBD1 for D (5 bases). Germline V gives CDR1 MNHEY, CDR2 SVGAGI. The CDR3 is made up of 14 amino acids. The germline V and J ends were trimmed by 2 bases and 4 bases, with 11 bases remaining between them. The DNA of the CDR3 is TGTGCCAGCAGTTACACGACAGATTCCTATGGCTACACCTTC. Translating it yields CASSYTTDSYGYTF.

This clone has more than one count but fewer than ten. V gene TRBV27 combines with J gene TRBJ2-6, with a weak D call TRBD1 (6 bases). The CDR3 runs to 14 residues. CDR1 and CDR2 (germline): MNHEY, SMNVEV (reference sequence). The V and J ends lost 5 bases and 4 bases respectively, with 9 bases between them. The CDR3 sequence is CASSTGQGANVLTF. As DNA, the CDR3 is TGTGCCAGCAGTACCGGACAGGGGGCCAACGTCCTGACTTTC.

V and J are TRBV28 and TRBJ1-6, with D tentatively TRBD1 (6 bases). V was shortened by 3 bases and J by 7 bases, with 7 bases between the two germline ends. Germline V gives CDR1 MDHEN, CDR2 SYDVKM. CDR3 length equals 13 residues. The CDR3 is CASSFTGNSPLHF. The CDR3 bases are TGTGCCAGCAGTTTCACAGGGAATTCACCCCTCCACTTT.

Concerning this clone itself: This sample includes further DNA sequences coding for the same CDR3. The CDR3 is CASSPDRAGGYTF. The CDR3, as DNA: TGTGCCAGCTCGCCGGACAGGGCAGGAGGCTACACCTTC. The rearrangement links TRBV18 to TRBJ1-2; TRBD1 matches at 8 bases. From germline, CDR1 is KGHSH and CDR2 LQKENI. V dropped 6 bases and J dropped 8; count of bases not matched to a gene: 8. The CDR3 is 13 residues long.

In this sample, this clone turned up a few times. V gene TRBV28 combines with J gene TRBJ2-7, with 7 bases aligning to TRBD1. This CDR3 is built from 17 residues. The V gene end was trimmed by 7 bases and the J gene end by 0 bases; junction bases not matched to a gene: 15. Looked up from germline, CDR1 is MDHEN and CDR2 is SYDVKM. For the CDR3, the DNA is TGTGCCAGCACCCTCCGGCGGACAGGACCGAGCTCCTACGAGCAGTACTTC. Its translation is CASTLRRTGPSSYEQYF.

The J gene is TRBJ1-2, the V gene TRBV28; 8 nucleotides match TRBD1. The junction had 17 bases not matched to a gene; V was cut back by 6 bases and J by 5 bases. This CDR3 is built from 17 residues. CDR1 is MDHEN and CDR2 is SYDVKM in the germline V gene. The CDR3 is CASSPGGQVFHSYGYTF. Here the CDR3 DNA reads TGTGCCAGCAGCCCCGGGGGACAGGTCTTTCATTCATATGGCTACACCTTC.

The genes are TRBV7-9 and TRBJ1-1, with a possible D match to TRBD1 (6 bases). CDR1 is SEHNR and CDR2 is FQNEAQ in the germline V gene (reference sequence). The CDR3 contains 14 residues. Trimming took off 6 bases at V and 0 bases at J, with 11 bases between the two ends. The CDR3 loop is CASRWTEMNTEAFF. The CDR3 DNA is TGTGCCAGCAGGTGGACAGAGATGAACACTGAAGCTTTCTTT.

The rearrangement links TRBV28 to TRBJ1-6; D gene unclear. Germline V gene sequence: CDR1 MDHEN, CDR2 SYDVKM. V lost 5 bases, J lost 0 bases, and 20 bases lay in between. The length of the CDR3 is 19 residues. The CDR3, as DNA: TGTGCCAGCAGTATTTCCCGCGTTGTTCTAAGCTCCTATAATTCACCCCTCCACTTT. Residues: CASSISRVVLSSYNSPLHF.

The chain combines TRBV21-1 with TRBJ2-5; the table's D call, TRBD1, was not checked against the DNA. TRBV21-1 constitutes a pseudogene. The CDR3 spans 13 residues. DNA of the CDR3: TGTGCCAGCAGCTACAGGGGTTGGGAGACCCAGTACTTC. Amino acids: CASSYRGWETQYF.

This chain uses TRBV12-3 or TRBV12-4 with TRBJ2-3, with D possibly matching TRBD2 (5 bases). With 3 bases removed from V and 3 bases from J, the gap between germline ends came to 7 bases. The CDR3 runs to 13 residues. CDR3 sequence (DNA): TGTGCCAGCAGTTTGAGCGGTACAGATACGCAGTATTTT. The encoded protein is CASSLSGTDTQYF.

In its sample, this clone was seen a few times. The chain combines TRBV21-1 with TRBJ1-6; the table calls TRBD1, which could not be checked here. TRBV21-1 is reported as a pseudogene. The CDR3 runs 17 residues. The CDR3 DNA is TGTGCCAGCAGCATACCAGGGGACAGCGACGATAATTCACCCCTCCACTTT. Its translation is CASSIPGDSDDNSPLHF.

The chain employs TRBV5-5 and TRBJ2-1; 11 positions agree with TRBD2. CDR1 and CDR2 (germline): SGHKS, YYEKEE (reference sequence). V lost 0 bases to trimming and J lost 8 bases; unmatched junction nucleotides: 4. The CDR3 extends over 15 amino acids. CDR3 loop: CASSLVAGGPHEQFF. In DNA, the CDR3 is TGTGCCAGCAGCTTGGTAGCGGGGGGGCCGCATGAGCAGTTCTTC.

This clone has just a few counts. This rearrangement joins TRBV28 to TRBJ1-2; 9 nucleotides agree with TRBD1. Germline V gene sequence: CDR1 MDHEN, CDR2 SYDVKM. The CDR3 loop spans 13 amino acids. V was pared by 5 bases and J by 4 bases, with 2 bases of the junction left unmatched. CDR3 DNA sequence: TGTGCCAGCAGTGGGGACAGGGTCTATGGCTACACCTTC. Translated: CASSGDRVYGYTF.

The V and J genes are TRBV28 and TRBJ1-5; D is undetermined. Per the germline V gene, CDR1 is MDHEN and CDR2 is SYDVKM. V shed 6 bases and J shed 7 bases, with 19 bases lying between them. The CDR3 spans 15 residues. CDR3 sequence reads: CASSRPGGSGQPQHF. In nucleotides, the CDR3 is TGTGCCAGCAGCCGACCGGGAGGGAGTGGACAGCCCCAGCATTTT.

The chain links TRBV18 to TRBJ2-1; D may be TRBD2 (7 bases). CDR3 length: 18 amino acids. V lost 6 bases to trimming and J lost 6 bases, with 27 bases between them. Germline lookup yields CDR1 KGHSH and CDR2 LQKENI. The CDR3 is CASSRSGWRGTSTNEQFF. The CDR3 DNA reads TGTGCCAGCTCCCGATCCGGGTGGCGGGGGACATCTACCAATGAGCAGTTCTTC.

The J gene is TRBJ2-1, the V gene TRBV4-3; D gene ambiguous. V lost 0 bases and J lost 8, with 20 bases in between. The length of the CDR3 is 17 residues. In germline, CDR1 is LGHNA, CDR2 YSLEER. This CDR3 is CASSQDRVASGVDEQFF. The CDR3 DNA reads as TGCGCCAGCAGCCAAGATCGGGTGGCTTCGGGTGTGGATGAGCAGTTCTTC.

This sequence joins TRBV24-1 and TRBJ1-6, with TRBD1 matching over 8 bases. CDR1 and CDR2 from the germline V gene are KGHDR and SFDVKD. V lost 3 bases and J lost 10; bases outside the gene matches: 1. There are 13 residues in the CDR3. In nucleotides, the CDR3 is TGTGCCACCAGTGATCCAGGGGGCTCACCCCTCCACTTT. As protein: CATSDPGGSPLHF.

The rearrangement joins TRBV10-3 to TRBJ2-7, with 8 nucleotides matching TRBD2. J lost 2 bases, V lost 4 bases, and 4 bases had no gene match. Germline V gives CDR1 ENHRY, CDR2 SYGVKD. The CDR3 has 14 amino acids. The CDR3 coding sequence is TGTGCCATCAGTGGTACTAGCGGCCCCTACGAGCAGTACTTC. Protein sequence: CAISGTSGPYEQYF.

In this sample, this clone turned up once. The chain has TRBV6-5 and TRBJ2-1; tentatively, D is TRBD1 (5 bases). Germline CDR1 reads MNHEY; CDR2 reads SVGAGI. Trimming left V 0 bases short and J 0 bases short, with 9 bases between. There are 16 residues in the CDR3. CDR3 nucleotides: TGTGCCAGCAGTTACTCGACAGTCCTCTCCTACAATGAGCAGTTCTTC. It encodes CASSYSTVLSYNEQFF.

V gene TRBV28 combines with J gene TRBJ1-4; 8 bases are a match to TRBD1. Germline V lookup: CDR1 MDHEN, CDR2 SYDVKM. V was pared by 3 bases and J by 3 bases, with 3 bases of the junction left unmatched. This CDR3 has 15 residues. In DNA, the CDR3 is TGTGCCAGCAGTTTTTCGGACAGGGCTAATGAAAAACTGTTTTTT. It yields the protein CASSFSDRANEKLFF.

The chain carries TRBV19 and TRBJ1-1, with 9 bases aligning to TRBD1. This CDR3 is built from 14 residues. Germline loops: CDR1 LNHDA, CDR2 SQIVND (reference sequence). V lost 5 bases and J lost 5; bases outside the gene matches: 6. This CDR3 reads CASSVQGALTEAFF. The CDR3, as DNA: TGTGCCAGTAGTGTACAGGGGGCGCTGACTGAAGCTTTCTTT.

On this clone itself: The same CDR3 also results from other DNA sequences found in this sample. The V gene is TRBV28, the J gene TRBJ2-7, with 9 bases fitting TRBD2. Germline V lookup: CDR1 MDHEN, CDR2 SYDVKM. The V segment lost 2 bases and the J segment 7 bases; nucleotides outside the gene matches: 6. This CDR3 has 14 residues. The CDR3 protein is CASSLGGGAGEQYF. The CDR3 DNA sequence: TGTGCCAGCAGTTTAGGCGGGGGGGCTGGGGAGCAGTACTTC.

Details on this clone: Germline and junction disagree at one end, which may indicate a read error. This chain links TRBV9 with TRBJ2-7, with TRBD1 matching 8 bases. The CDR3 sequence is 11 residues long. The germline V gene has CDR1 SGDLS and CDR2 YYNGEE. CDR3 DNA sequence: TGTGCCAGCAGCAGCGGACAGGGTAGGCACTTC. Its protein is CASSSGQGRHF.

The J gene is TRBJ2-5, the V gene TRBV6-2 or TRBV6-3, with 13 positions matching TRBD2. CDR3 length: 15 residues. V lost 4 bases and J lost 4; bases outside the gene matches: 3. CDR1 is MNHEY and CDR2 is SVGEGT in the germline V gene. The CDR3 protein is CASSSWTSGRETQYF. DNA of the CDR3: TGTGCCAGCAGTTCCTGGACTAGCGGGAGAGAGACCCAGTACTTC.

The gene calls are TRBV21-1 and TRBJ1-1; the table gives TRBD1 as D, unverified against the DNA. TRBV21-1 is given as a pseudogene. The CDR3 is 15 amino acids. CDR3 residues: CASSDLTGGDTEAFF. The CDR3 coding sequence is TGTGCCAGCAGCGACCTGACAGGGGGGGACACTGAAGCTTTCTTT.